This T cell receptor (beta chain) was obtained from a study of blood T cell repertoires in COVID-19. As for the study in general: Some COVID-19 samples were acute and others convalescent; all came from the United States, Italy and Spain. The analysed material was cDNA or gDNA that came from T cells, B-cell-depleted T cells, or PBMCs.

Trimming cost V 5 bases and J 3 bases; bases outside gene matches: 7. The CDR3 is made up of 14 amino acids. The V gene's germline CDR1 is SGHRS and CDR2 YFSETQ. Authors' methods: The assay estimated nucleated cells by amplifying reference gene primers. Data came from immunoSEQ multiplex PCR; TCRdb stores just in-frame clones and leaves some out. V and J calls plus clone size are reproduced from that table; the DNA served to infer D and trimming. The data hold 150,000 or so clones, with approximately 81% observed a single time. Sample: peripheral blood. The sequence derives from a human donor with acute or convalescent COVID-19. The donor label of this sample is uncertain. V usage is TRBV5-1 and J usage is TRBJ2-7, with 8 bases matching TRBD2. DNA of the CDR3: TGCGCCAGCAGTCCCGGGACTAGTGTCTACGAGCAGTACTTC. Amino acids: CASSPGTSVYEQYF.